The sequence of this TCR beta chain was determined in a study of blood T cell repertoires in COVID-19. As for the study in general: From the United States, Italy and Spain came samples of acute and convalescent COVID-19.

This CDR3 is built from 12 residues. Germline V gives CDR1 MDHEN, CDR2 SYDVKM. V lost 6 bases, J lost 7 bases, and 12 bases lay in between. In this sample, this clone turned up once. Authors' methods: Scientists estimated how many nucleated cells there were by amplifying reference gene primers. Method: immunoSEQ multiplex PCR; TCRdb's copy keeps in-frame clones and lacks some. That table is the source of V, J and clone size, and D and trimming were worked out from the DNA. Of about 52,000 clones listed, about four fifths were seen once; the top ten hold about 7.3%. The sequencing input was peripheral blood. The chain couples TRBV28 to TRBJ1-1; tentatively, D is TRBD1 (5 bases). The TCR was taken from a man aged 65 to 79 with active COVID-19. This CDR3 reads CASRGLENEAFF. CDR3 sequence (DNA): TGTGCCAGCAGGGGACTGGAAAATGAAGCTTTCTTT. The full variable domain, with the rest looked up from reference TRBV28 and TRBJ1-1, is DVKVTQSSRYLVKRTGEKVFLECVQDMDHENMFWYRQDPGLGLRLIYFSYDVKMKEKGDIPEGYSVSREKKERFSLILESASTNQTSMYLCASRGLENEAFFGQGTRLTVV.